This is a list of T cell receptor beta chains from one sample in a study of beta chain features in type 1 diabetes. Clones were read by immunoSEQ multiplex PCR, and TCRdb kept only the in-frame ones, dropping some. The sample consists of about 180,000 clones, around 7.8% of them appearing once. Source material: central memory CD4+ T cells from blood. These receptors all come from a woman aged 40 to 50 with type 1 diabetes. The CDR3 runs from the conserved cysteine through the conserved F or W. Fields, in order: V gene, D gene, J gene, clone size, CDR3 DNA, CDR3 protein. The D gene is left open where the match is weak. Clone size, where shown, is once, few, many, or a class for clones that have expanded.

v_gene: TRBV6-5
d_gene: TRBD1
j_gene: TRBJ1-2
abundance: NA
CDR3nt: TGTGCCAGCAGTTACACCGGGACAGTTAACTATGGCTACACCTTC
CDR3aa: CASSYTGTVNYGYTF

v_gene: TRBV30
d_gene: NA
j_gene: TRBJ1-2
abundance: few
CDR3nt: TGTGCCTGGAGTGTAGGGGGGGCGTATGGCTACACCTTC
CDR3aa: CAWSVGGAYGYTF

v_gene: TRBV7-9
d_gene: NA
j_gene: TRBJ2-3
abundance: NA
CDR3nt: TGTGCCAGCAGCTTACTACAGGGCGCCTACACAGATACGCAGTATTTT
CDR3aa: CASSLLQGAYTDTQYF

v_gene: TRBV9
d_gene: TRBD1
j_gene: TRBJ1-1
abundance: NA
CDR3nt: TGTGCCAGCAGCGCCGGGGGACAGATGAACACTGAAGCTTTCTTT
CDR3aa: CASSAGGQMNTEAFF

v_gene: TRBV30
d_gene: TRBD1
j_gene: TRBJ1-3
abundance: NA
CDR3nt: TGTGCCTGGAGCGTCAACCGGGACAGCACAAAGGGAAACACCATATATTTT
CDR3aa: CAWSVNRDSTKGNTIYF

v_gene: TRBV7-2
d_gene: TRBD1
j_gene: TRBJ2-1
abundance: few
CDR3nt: TGTGCCAGCAGACTCCAGACAGGGAGCTCCTACAATGAGCAGTTCTTC
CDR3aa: CASRLQTGSSYNEQFF

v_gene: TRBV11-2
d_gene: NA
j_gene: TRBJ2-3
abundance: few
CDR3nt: TGTGCCAGCAGCTTAGGGCCAGAGGCCGCGCAGTATTTT
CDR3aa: CASSLGPEAAQYF

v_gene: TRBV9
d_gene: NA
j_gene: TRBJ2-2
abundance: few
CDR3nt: TGTGCCAGCAGCGCCGAGGAGAGGGTCGGCGGGGAGCTGTTTTTT
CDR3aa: CASSAEERVGGELFF

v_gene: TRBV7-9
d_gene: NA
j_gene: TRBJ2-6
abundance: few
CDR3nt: TGTGCCAGCAGCTTGGGGCTTAGCTCTGGGGCCAACGTCCTGACTTTC
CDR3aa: CASSLGLSSGANVLTF

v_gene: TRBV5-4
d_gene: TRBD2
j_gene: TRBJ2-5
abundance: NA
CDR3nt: TGTGCCAGCAGCTTGGGACTAGCGGCAACTCAAGAGACCCAGTACTTC
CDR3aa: CASSLGLAATQETQYF

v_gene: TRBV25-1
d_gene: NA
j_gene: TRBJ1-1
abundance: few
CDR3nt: TGTGCCAGCAGTCCACGGACAGCACACACTGAAGCTTTCTTT
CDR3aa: CASSPRTAHTEAFF

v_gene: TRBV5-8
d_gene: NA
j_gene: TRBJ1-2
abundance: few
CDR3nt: TGTGCCAGCAACCCCCCCAACAGAGCTTATGGCTACACCTTC
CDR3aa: CASNPPNRAYGYTF

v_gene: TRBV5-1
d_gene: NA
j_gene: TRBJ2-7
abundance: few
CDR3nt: TGCGCCAGCAGCAGAGACAGAGCCTACGAGCAGTACTTC
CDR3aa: CASSRDRAYEQYF

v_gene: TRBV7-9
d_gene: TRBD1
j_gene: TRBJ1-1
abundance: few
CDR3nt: TGTGCCAGCAACAGACAGGGGGACACTGAAGCTTTCTTT
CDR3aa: CASNRQGDTEAFF

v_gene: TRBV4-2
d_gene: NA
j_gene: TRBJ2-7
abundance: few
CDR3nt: TGTGCCAGCAGCCAAGAGCGGAACTGGGAGACCTACGAGCAGTACTTC
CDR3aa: CASSQERNWETYEQYF

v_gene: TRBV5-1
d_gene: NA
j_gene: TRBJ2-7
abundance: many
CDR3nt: TGCGCCAGCAGCTGGGGGCAGGGCTCCTACGAGCAGTACTTC
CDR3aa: CASSWGQGSYEQYF

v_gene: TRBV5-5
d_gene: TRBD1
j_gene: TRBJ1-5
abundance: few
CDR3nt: TGTGCCAGCAGCTCCTGGGACAGGGGAACTGGTCAGCCCCAGCATTTT
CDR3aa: CASSSWDRGTGQPQHF

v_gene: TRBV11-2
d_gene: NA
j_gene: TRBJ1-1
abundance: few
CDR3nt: TGTGCCAGCAGCTTGGGATCGACAGACTACACTGAAGCTTTCTTT
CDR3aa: CASSLGSTDYTEAFF

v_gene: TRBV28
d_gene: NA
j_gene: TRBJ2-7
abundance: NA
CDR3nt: TGTGCCAGCAGCCAAGACAGGATGCTCTACGAGCAGTACTTC
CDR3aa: CASSQDRMLYEQYF

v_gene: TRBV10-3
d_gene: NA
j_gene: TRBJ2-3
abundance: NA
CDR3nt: TGTGCCATCACCGACGCATCGGGGACAGATACGCAGTATTTT
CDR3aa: CAITDASGTDTQYF

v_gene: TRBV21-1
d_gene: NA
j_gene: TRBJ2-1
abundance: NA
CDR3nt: TGTGCCAGCAGCTCTCGGACAGGGTGGAATGAGCAGTTCTTC
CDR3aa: CASSSRTGWNEQFF

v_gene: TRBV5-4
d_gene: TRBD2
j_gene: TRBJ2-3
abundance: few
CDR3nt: TGTGCCAGCAGCCGCTGGACTAGCGGGAGGGCAGGGGATACGCAGTATTTT
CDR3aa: CASSRWTSGRAGDTQYF

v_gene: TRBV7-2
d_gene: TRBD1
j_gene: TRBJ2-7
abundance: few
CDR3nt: TGTGCCAGCAGCTCGGGACAGGGGGCTAGCGAGCAGTACTTC
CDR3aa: CASSSGQGASEQYF

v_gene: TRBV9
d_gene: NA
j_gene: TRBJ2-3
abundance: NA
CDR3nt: TGTGCCAGCAGCCTTAGAGGGCAGTCCACAGATACGCAGTATTTT
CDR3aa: CASSLRGQSTDTQYF

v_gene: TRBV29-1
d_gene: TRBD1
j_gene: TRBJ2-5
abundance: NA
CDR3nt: TGCAGCGTTCAGGGACAGGGGGAAACCGAACGTCAAGAGACCCAGTACTTC
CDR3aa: CSVQGQGETERQETQYF

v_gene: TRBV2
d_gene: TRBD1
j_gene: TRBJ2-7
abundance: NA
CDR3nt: TGTGCCAGCAGTTCGGACAGGGTCCCATACTTC
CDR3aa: CASSSDRVPYF

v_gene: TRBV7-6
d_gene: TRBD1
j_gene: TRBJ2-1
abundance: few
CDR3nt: TGTGCCAGCAGCTTGGGGACAGGTCCTTACAATGAGCAGTTCTTC
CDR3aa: CASSLGTGPYNEQFF

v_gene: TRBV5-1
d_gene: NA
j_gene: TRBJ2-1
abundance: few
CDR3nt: TGCGCCAGCTTCTTAAGGGGGGGGAACAATGAGCAGTTCTTC
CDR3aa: CASFLRGGNNEQFF

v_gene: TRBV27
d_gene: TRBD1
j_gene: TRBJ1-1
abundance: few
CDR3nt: TGTGCCAGCAGTTCAGGGGGGACTGAAGCTTTCTTT
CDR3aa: CASSSGGTEAFF

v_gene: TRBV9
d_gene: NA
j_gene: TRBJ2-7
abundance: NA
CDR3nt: TGTGCCAGCAGAAAAAGGGGTTCCTACGAGCAGTACTTC
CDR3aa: CASRKRGSYEQYF

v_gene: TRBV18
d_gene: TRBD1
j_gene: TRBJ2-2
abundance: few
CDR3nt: TGTGCCAGCTCATCCGGGACAGGCACCACCGGGGAGCTGTTTTTT
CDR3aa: CASSSGTGTTGELFF

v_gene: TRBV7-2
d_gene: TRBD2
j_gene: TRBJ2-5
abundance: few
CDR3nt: TGTGCCAGCAGCTATCTAGCGGGAGCGTATGGGGAGACCCAGTACTTC
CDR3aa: CASSYLAGAYGETQYF

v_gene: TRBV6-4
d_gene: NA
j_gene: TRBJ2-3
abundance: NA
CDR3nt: TGTGCCAGCAGTGCTGACAGGATCACAGATACGCAGTATTTT
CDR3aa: CASSADRITDTQYF

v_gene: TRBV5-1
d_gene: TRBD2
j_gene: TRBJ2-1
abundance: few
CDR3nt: TGCGCCAGCAGCCCCCTCAGCGGGGCCTACAATGAGCAGTTCTTC
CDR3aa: CASSPLSGAYNEQFF

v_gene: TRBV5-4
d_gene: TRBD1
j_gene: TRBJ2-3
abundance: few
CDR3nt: TGTGCCAGCAGCTCCACAGGGGGGATGACAGATACGCAGTATTTT
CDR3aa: CASSSTGGMTDTQYF

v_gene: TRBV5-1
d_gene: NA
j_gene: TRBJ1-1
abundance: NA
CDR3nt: TGCGCCAGCAGCCGGGCAGGGGCCACTGAAGCTTTCTTT
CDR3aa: CASSRAGATEAFF

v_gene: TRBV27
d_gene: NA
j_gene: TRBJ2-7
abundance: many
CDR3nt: TGTGCCAGCAGTTTTGGTTCGGGGACTGTTCGCGAGCAGTACTTC
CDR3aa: CASSFGSGTVREQYF

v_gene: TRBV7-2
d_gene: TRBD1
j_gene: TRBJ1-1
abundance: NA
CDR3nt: TGTGCCAGCACCATACAGGGGGGCACTGAAGCTTTCTTT
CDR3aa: CASTIQGGTEAFF

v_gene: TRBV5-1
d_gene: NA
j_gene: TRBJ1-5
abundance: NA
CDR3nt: TGCGCCAGCAGCTTGGTCCCAGGGATTGATCAGCCCCAGCATTTT
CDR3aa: CASSLVPGIDQPQHF

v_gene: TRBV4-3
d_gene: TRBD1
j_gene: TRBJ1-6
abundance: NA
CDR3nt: TGCGCCAGCAGCCAAGAAGAGGGGGCGAACAACTCACCCCTCCACTTT
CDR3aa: CASSQEEGANNSPLHF

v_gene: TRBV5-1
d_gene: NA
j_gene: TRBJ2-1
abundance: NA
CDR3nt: TGCGCCAGCAGCTTGGAAGGGAGCAGCTACAATGAGCAGTTCTTC
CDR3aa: CASSLEGSSYNEQFF

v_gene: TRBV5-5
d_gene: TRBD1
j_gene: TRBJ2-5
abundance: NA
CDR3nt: TGTGCCAGCAGCGGACAGGGGGAAGAGACCCAGTACTTC
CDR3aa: CASSGQGEETQYF

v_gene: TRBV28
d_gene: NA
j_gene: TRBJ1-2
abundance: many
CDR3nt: TGTGCCAGCAGTTTATCAGGGTTCTATGGCTACACCTTC
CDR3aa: CASSLSGFYGYTF

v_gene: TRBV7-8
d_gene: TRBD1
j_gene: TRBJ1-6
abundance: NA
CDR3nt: TGTGCCAGCAGCTTAGTCGACAGGGGGAATTCACCCCTCCACTTT
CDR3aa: CASSLVDRGNSPLHF

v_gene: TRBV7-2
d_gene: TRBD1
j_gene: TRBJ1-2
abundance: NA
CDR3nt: TGTGCCAGCAGCCCGGGGACAGGGCGTGGGAATGGCTACACCTTC
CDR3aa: CASSPGTGRGNGYTF

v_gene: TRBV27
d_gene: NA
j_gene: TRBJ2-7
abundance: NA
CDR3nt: TGTGCCAGCAGTCCACGGGTCGATGACTACGAGCAGTACTTC
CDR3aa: CASSPRVDDYEQYF

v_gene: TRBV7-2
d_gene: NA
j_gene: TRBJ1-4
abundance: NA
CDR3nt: TGTGCCAGCAGCTCCCCGGGCGGGGGCCCCGCTAATGAAAAACTGTTTTTT
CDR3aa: CASSSPGGGPANEKLFF

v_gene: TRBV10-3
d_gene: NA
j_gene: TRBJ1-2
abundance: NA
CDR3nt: TGTGCCATCAGTGATCAGGCCCGCTATGGCTACACCTTC
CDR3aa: CAISDQARYGYTF

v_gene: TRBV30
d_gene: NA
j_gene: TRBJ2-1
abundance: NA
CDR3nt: TGTGCCTGGAGTCGGGGGACGAATGAGCAGTTCTTC
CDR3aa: CAWSRGTNEQFF

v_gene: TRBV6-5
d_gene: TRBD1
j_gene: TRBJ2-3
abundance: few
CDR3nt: TGTGCCAGCAGAAAACAGGGGTCCCCCACAGATACGCAGTATTTT
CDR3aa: CASRKQGSPTDTQYF

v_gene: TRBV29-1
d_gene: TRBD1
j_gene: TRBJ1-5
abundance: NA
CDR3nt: TGCAGCGTAGGGGACAGTCTAAGCAATCAGCCCCAGCATTTT
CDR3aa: CSVGDSLSNQPQHF

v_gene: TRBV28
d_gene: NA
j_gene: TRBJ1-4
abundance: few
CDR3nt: TGTGCCAGCAGTCTTCCAGGGGTCAGGAAGGAAAAACTGTTTTTT
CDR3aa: CASSLPGVRKEKLFF

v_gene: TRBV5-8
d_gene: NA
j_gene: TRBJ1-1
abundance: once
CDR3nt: TGTGCCAGTCGTCGTGGAAGGCGGGACACTGAAGCTTTCTTT
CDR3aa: CASRRGRRDTEAFF

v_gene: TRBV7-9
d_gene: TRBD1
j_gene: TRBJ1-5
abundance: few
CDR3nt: TGTGCCAGCAGCTTCTGGGACAGGGGCGGCAATCAGCCCCAGCATTTT
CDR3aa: CASSFWDRGGNQPQHF

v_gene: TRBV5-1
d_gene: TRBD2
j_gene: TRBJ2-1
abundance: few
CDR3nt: TGCGCCAGCAGCCCTGGACTAGCGGGACAAAATTACAATGAGCAGTTCTTC
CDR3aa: CASSPGLAGQNYNEQFF

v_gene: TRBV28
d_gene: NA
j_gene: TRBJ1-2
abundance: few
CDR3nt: TGTGCCAGCGGCCGAGAGGCCTATGGTGGCTACACCTTC
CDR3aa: CASGREAYGGYTF

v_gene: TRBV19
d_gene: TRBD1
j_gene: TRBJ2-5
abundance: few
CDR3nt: TGTGCCAGTAGGACGGACAGGGGGTCGGAGACCCAGTACTTC
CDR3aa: CASRTDRGSETQYF

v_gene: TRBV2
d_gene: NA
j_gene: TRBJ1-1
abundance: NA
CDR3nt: TGTGCCAGCAGTGAGCAGGGTTATTACACTGAAGCTTTCTTT
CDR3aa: CASSEQGYYTEAFF

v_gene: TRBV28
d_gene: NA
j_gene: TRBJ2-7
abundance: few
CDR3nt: TGTGCCAGCAGTCCTCCCCATGAGAACGAGCAGTACTTC
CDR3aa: CASSPPHENEQYF